This TCR beta chain was found in a study of beta chain features in type 1 diabetes. The CDR3 is made up of 16 amino acids. V shed 0 bases and J shed 1 base, with 10 bases lying between them. Germline V gives CDR1 KGHSY, CDR2 FQNENV. Of the isolated RNA, all was reverse transcribed, and so the sequenced material was expressed TCRB transcripts. TCRdb's copy holds only in-frame clones and misses some; the assay was immunoSEQ multiplex PCR. The table records hundreds of thousands of clones, more than 13% of them present only once. Sorted CD4+ subsets: naive, central memory, regulatory, stem cell-like memory (CD45RO/CCR7/CD25/CD127/CD95/CD27 panel). Study-wide results and limits: Type 1 diabetes patients had moderately but significantly shorter TCRB CDR3s in all four CD4+ subsets.

This clone was seen a handful of times. Its antigen is currently unknown. The chain employs TRBV16 and TRBJ2-1; the D gene is possibly TRBD2 (5 bases). The origin of this receptor is a young man with type 1 diabetes. The sequencing sample was made of naive CD4+ T cells from blood. The CDR3 region has the DNA TGTGCCAGCAGCCAATCAAGCGGTCTTTCCTACAATGAGCAGTTCTTC. Its protein product is CASSQSSGLSYNEQFF.